These 15 T cell receptor beta chains came from one sample sequenced in a study of cytomegalovirus exposure and HLA in healthy donors. Clones were read by immunoSEQ multiplex PCR, and TCRdb kept only the in-frame ones, dropping some. The table includes about 280,000 clones, roughly 90% detected once. Sequenced sample: PBMCs. All receptors come from a woman younger than 30 in good health and CMV-seronegative.

This clone was seen once. The rearrangement uses TRBV10-2 and TRBJ1-1, with 8 bases that match TRBD1. V gave up 2 bases and J gave up 6 bases; unmatched junction bases: 14. This CDR3 comprises 17 residues. Germline CDR1 and CDR2: WSHSY and SAAADI. The CDR3 DNA follows: TGCGCCAGCAGTGAGAGGGCAGGGGGCGGAAATATTGCTGAAGCTTTCTTT. It translates to CASSERAGGGNIAEAFF.

The J gene is TRBJ1-5, the V gene TRBV19; D is undetermined. Germline V CDR1 and CDR2: LNHDA, SQIVND (reference sequence). The CDR3 is made up of 15 amino acids. V was shortened by 4 bases and J by 2 bases, with 12 bases between the two germline ends. CDR3 DNA: TGTGCCAGTAGTAAGATTGAGGGCGGCAATCAGCCCCAGCATTTT. Its protein product is CASSKIEGGNQPQHF. The whole variable domain, filled in from reference TRBV19 and TRBJ1-5, reads DGGITQSPKYLFRKEGQNVTLSCEQNLNHDAMYWYRQDPGQGLRLIYYSQIVNDFQKGDIAEGYSVSREKKESFPLTVTSAQKNPTAFYLCASSKIEGGNQPQHFGDGTRLSIL.

This chain joins TRBV28 and TRBJ2-7; D is possibly TRBD1 (5 bases). Germline V gene data show CDR1 as MDHEN and CDR2 as SYDVKM. Trimming took off 3 bases at V and 1 base at J, with 16 bases between the two ends. The CDR3 extends over 16 amino acids. In DNA form, the CDR3 reads TGTGCCAGCAGTTTCCCCAGGCAGGGCGGTTCCTACGAGCAGTACTTC. It specifies CASSFPRQGGSYEQYF.

V gene TRBV9 combines with J gene TRBJ2-1; 8 bases fit TRBD2. J was trimmed by 2 bases and V by 7 bases; bases with no gene match: 17. The CDR3 length is 18 residues. The germline V gene encodes CDR1 SGDLS and CDR2 YYNGEE. The CDR3, as DNA: TGTGCCAGCTCCACTAGCGGACGGGAGGCCCCCCCCTACAATGAGCAGTTCTTC. Translated: CASSTSGREAPPYNEQFF.

V usage is TRBV27 and J usage is TRBJ2-1; D uncertain. The CDR3 sequence is 14 residues long. CDR1 MNHEY and CDR2 SMNVEV come from the germline V gene (reference sequence). V was shortened by 5 bases and J by 5 bases, with 13 bases between the two germline ends. In DNA form, the CDR3 reads TGTGCCAGCAGTCCCTCCCTAGGTCACAATGAGCAGTTCTTC. Amino acid sequence: CASSPSLGHNEQFF.

This chain joins TRBV4-3 and TRBJ2-5; weak D call: TRBD2 (5 bases). Trimming took off 1 base at V and 5 bases at J, with 8 bases between the two ends. This CDR3 comprises 13 residues. Germline V lookup: CDR1 LGHNA, CDR2 YSLEER. The CDR3 DNA reads as TGCGCCAGCAGCCAAGCGTTAGCGGAGACCCAGTACTTC. This codes for CASSQALAETQYF.

This chain joins TRBV6-1 and TRBJ2-7; a weak D match, TRBD2 (5 bases). The germline CDR1 and CDR2 sequences are MNHNS and SASEGT. There are 14 residues in the CDR3. V lost 6 bases, J lost 6 bases, and 18 bases lay in between. The CDR3 sequence is CASSPVGSAGEQYF. CDR3 bases: TGTGCCAGCAGCCCGGTCGGGTCGGCGGGCGAGCAGTACTTC.

This chain connects TRBV28 to TRBJ2-2, with a weak D call TRBD2 (6 bases). Germline values: CDR1 MDHEN, CDR2 SYDVKM. The CDR3 has 14 amino acids. V was shortened by 7 bases and J by 5 bases, with 14 bases between the two germline ends. CDR3 in amino acids: CASISGPKTGELFF. Written as DNA, the CDR3 is TGTGCCAGCATCAGCGGGCCCAAAACCGGGGAGCTGTTTTTT.

The gene calls are TRBV15 and TRBJ2-1, with TRBD2 matching over 7 bases. V shed 1 base and J 2 bases; nucleotides not matched to a gene: 8. This CDR3 comprises 17 residues. Germline CDR1 reads LNHNV; CDR2 reads YYDKDF (reference sequence). The CDR3 sequence: CATSRGELAPTYNEQFF. Written as DNA, the CDR3 is TGTGCCACCAGCAGAGGAGAACTAGCGCCTACCTACAATGAGCAGTTCTTC.

The chain joins TRBV7-8 to TRBJ2-7; TRBD1 matches 8 bases. Per germline, CDR1 SGHVS and CDR2 FQNEAQ. Trimming cost V 0 bases and J 0 bases; bases outside gene matches: 1. There are 15 residues in the CDR3. For the CDR3, the DNA is TGTGCCAGCAGCTTAGCCGGGACAGGCTCCTACGAGCAGTACTTC. This sequence encodes CASSLAGTGSYEQYF.

The chain carries TRBV15 and TRBJ2-5; D possibly corresponds to TRBD2 (6 bases). Germline lookup yields CDR1 LNHNV and CDR2 YYDKDF (reference sequence). The CDR3 runs to 14 residues. V dropped 5 bases and J dropped 5 bases, with 15 bases sitting between them. The CDR3 protein is CATSPGEGRETQYF. In nucleotides, the CDR3 is TGTGCCACCAGCCCTGGAGAAGGGAGGGAGACCCAGTACTTC.

A single count supports this clone. The J gene is TRBJ1-5, the V gene TRBV9, with D perhaps matching TRBD1 (5 bases). The CDR3 sequence is 14 residues long. The V and J ends lost 0 bases and 6 bases respectively, with 10 bases between them. Germline assignment: CDR1 SGDLS and CDR2 YYNGEE. The CDR3 nucleotides read TGTGCCAGCAGCGTAGATCAGGGTGGTCAGCCCCAGCATTTT. This sequence encodes CASSVDQGGQPQHF.

This sequence joins TRBV28 and TRBJ1-5, with D maybe TRBD1 (5 bases). In germline, CDR1 is MDHEN, CDR2 SYDVKM. With 2 bases removed from V and 5 bases from J, the gap between germline ends came to 16 bases. This CDR3 has 16 amino acids. The CDR3 DNA sequence: TGTGCCAGCAGTTTAAGTCTACAGGTTTATGATCAGCCCCAGCATTTT. This translates into CASSLSLQVYDQPQHF.

This clone was recorded once. The chain uses TRBV6-5 and TRBJ2-7; possible D gene TRBD2, 6 bases. The length of the CDR3 is 15 residues. The germline V gene encodes CDR1 MNHEY and CDR2 SVGAGI. V lost 2 bases and J lost 1, with 12 bases in between. CDR3 bases: TGTGCCAGCAGTTACCGCGGGACTCCTTCCTACGAGCAGTACTTC. It codes for CASSYRGTPSYEQYF.

The chain joins TRBV6-5 to TRBJ2-1, with 13 bases lining up with TRBD2. This CDR3 comprises 14 residues. Trimming took 6 bases from V and 8 from J; bases not matched to a gene: 4. CDR1 and CDR2 (germline): MNHEY, SVGAGI. CDR3 in DNA: TGTGCCAGCAGGATCGGACTAGCGGGAGATGAGCAGTTCTTC. This sequence encodes CASRIGLAGDEQFF.